This TCR beta chain derives from a study of control samples from healthy donors and cancer patients. TCRdb keeps only in-frame clones here, not all; method: immunoSEQ multiplex PCR. The sample records 150,000 to 160,000 clones, about 94% being singletons. The trim removed 6 bases at V and 4 bases at J, leaving 4 bases unmatched. Looked up from germline, CDR1 is SNHLY and CDR2 is FYNNEI. The CDR3 consists of 14 residues. Sequenced input: blood. The receptor comes from a man between 50 and 59 years old in good health. V usage is TRBV2 and J usage is TRBJ1-2; 11 bases map to TRBD1. This CDR3 is CASSRTGGPYGYTF. DNA of the CDR3: TGTGCCAGCAGCCGGACAGGGGGCCCCTATGGCTACACCTTC.